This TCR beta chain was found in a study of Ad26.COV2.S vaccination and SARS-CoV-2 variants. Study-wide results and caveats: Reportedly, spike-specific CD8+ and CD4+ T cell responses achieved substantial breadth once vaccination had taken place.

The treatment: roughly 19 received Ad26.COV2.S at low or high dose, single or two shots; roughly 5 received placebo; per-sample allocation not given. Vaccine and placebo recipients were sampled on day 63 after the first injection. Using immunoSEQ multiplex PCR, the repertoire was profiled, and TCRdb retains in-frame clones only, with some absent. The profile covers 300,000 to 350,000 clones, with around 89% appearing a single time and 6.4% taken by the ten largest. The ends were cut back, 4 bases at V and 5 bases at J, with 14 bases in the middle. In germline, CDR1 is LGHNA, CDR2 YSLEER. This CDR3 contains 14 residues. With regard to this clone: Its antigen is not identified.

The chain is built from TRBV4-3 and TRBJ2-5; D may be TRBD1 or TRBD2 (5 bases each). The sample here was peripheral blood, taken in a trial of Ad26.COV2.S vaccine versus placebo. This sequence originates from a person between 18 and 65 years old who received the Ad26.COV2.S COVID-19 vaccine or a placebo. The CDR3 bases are TGCGCCAGCAGCCCCCAGTTGGGGGAGGAGACCCAGTACTTC. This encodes CASSPQLGEETQYF.